This T cell receptor (beta chain) comes out of a study of T cell clones after liver transplantation. About the research overall: Samples came from ITN030ST, which attempted immunosuppression withdrawal within 2 years of liver transplantation.

Generated by immunoSEQ multiplex PCR, the TCRdb table keeps only in-frame clones and is missing some. The sample includes 55,000 to 75,000 clones, 70% of them seen just once. This clone occurred a few times. Distinct nucleotide sequences in the sample also encode this CDR3. The germline CDR1 and CDR2 sequences are DFQATT and SNEGSKA (reference sequence). Trimming cost V 0 bases and J 2 bases, with 1 base left between them. This CDR3 is 11 amino acids long. The rearrangement uses TRBV20-1 and TRBJ1-2; D unclear. The sequencing used CD4+ T cells from blood, collected at the roughly 16-month timepoint. The sequence was obtained from a human patient who received a liver transplant. These T cells may partly come from the graft donor. CDR3 in DNA: TGCAGTGCTAGAGACAACTATGGCTACACCTTC. The encoded protein is CSARDNYGYTF.